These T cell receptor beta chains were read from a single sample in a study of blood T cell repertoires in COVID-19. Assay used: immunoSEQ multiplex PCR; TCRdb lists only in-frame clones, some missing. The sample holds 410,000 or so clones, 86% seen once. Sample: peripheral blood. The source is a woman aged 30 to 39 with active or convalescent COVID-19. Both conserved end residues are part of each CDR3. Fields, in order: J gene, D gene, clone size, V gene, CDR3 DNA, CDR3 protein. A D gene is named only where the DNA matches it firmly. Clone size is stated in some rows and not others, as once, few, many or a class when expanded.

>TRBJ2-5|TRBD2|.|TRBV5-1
TGCGCCAGCAGGAGCGGGAGGAGGGTTGAGACCCAGTACTTC
CASRSGRRVETQYF
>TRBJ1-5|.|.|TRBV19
TGTGCCAGTAGTTCATCCCTTGCAGTCGGAAGGGGAAATCAGCCCCAGCATTTT
CASSSSLAVGRGNQPQHF
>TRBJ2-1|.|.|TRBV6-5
TGTGCCAGCAGTTACTCCACTAGTTGGGACAATGAGCAGTTCTTC
CASSYSTSWDNEQFF
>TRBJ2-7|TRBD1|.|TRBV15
TGTGCCACCAGCAGAGCTTGGGACAGGGGGTACGAGCAGTACTTC
CATSRAWDRGYEQYF
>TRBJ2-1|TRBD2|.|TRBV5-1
TGCGCCAGCAGCCGGCGGGAGGCGGCTCATAATGAGCAGTTCTTC
CASSRREAAHNEQFF
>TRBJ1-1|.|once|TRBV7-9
TGTGCCAGCAGCCGGCGGGGTGCCGGGGACACTGAAGCTTTCTTT
CASSRRGAGDTEAFF
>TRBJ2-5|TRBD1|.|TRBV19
TGTGCCAGTAGTGCGGGACAGGGGGGCTCAGGGACCCAGTACTTC
CASSAGQGGSGTQYF
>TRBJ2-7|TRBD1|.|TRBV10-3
TGTGCCATCAGCCCACAGGGGGCGGGCGAGCAGTACTTC
CAISPQGAGEQYF
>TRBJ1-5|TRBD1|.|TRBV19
TGTGCCAGTGGGCGGGACAGGTATAATCAGCCCCAGCATTTT
CASGRDRYNQPQHF
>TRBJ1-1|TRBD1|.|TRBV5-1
TGCGCCAGCAGCTTATCAGGGGGCCAGAACACTGAAGCTTTCTTT
CASSLSGGQNTEAFF
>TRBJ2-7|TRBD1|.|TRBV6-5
TGTGCCAGCAGTTCCCTTGGGGACAGGACCTACGAGCAGTACTTC
CASSSLGDRTYEQYF
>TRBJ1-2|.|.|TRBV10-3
TGTGCCATCAGTGACCCCAGGGAGGGAGGCTACACCTTC
CAISDPREGGYTF
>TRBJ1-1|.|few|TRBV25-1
TGTGCCAGCAGCGCCCTGGGGGGTACTGAAGCTTTCTTT
CASSALGGTEAFF
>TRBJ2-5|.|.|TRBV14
TGTGCCAGCAGTAGGACATGGCCAACTGAAGAGACCCAGTACTTC
CASSRTWPTEETQYF
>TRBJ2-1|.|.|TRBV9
TGTGCCAGCAGCACAACCTCTCCCCCCTACAATGAGCAGTTCTTC
CASSTTSPPYNEQFF
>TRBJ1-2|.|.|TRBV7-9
TGTGCCAGCAGCTTAGTTTCACTTGGAGCTAACTATGGCTACACCTTC
CASSLVSLGANYGYTF
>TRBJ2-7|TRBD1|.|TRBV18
TGTGCCAGCTCACCTGGACAGGGGAACTACGAGCAGTACTTC
CASSPGQGNYEQYF
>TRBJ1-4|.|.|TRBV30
TGTGCCTGGAGTAGGCAGGCCCATAATGAAAAACTGTTTTTT
CAWSRQAHNEKLFF
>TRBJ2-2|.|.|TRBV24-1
TGTGCCACCAGTGATGGGCCCGGGGAGCTGTTTTTT
CATSDGPGELFF
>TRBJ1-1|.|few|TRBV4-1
TGCGCCAGCAGCCAAGAAGGGACTATACCGAACACTGAAGCTTTCTTT
CASSQEGTIPNTEAFF